The TCR beta chain under discussion was sequenced for a study of cytomegalovirus exposure and HLA in healthy donors. Overall study results and limits: Per published reports, the classifier diagnosed cytomegalovirus status with high specificity and sensitivity. A later analysis showed that HLA-associated TCR beta chains had undergone more clonal expansion than equally common others. Common viral pathogens seemed, in a later analysis, to connect with several of the most significant clusters.

Looked up from germline, CDR1 is SGHRS and CDR2 is YFSETQ. V was cut by 2 bases and J by 5 bases, with 13 bases left in between. CDR3 length: 14 amino acids. All donors participated as healthy donors of bone marrow. The PCR employed 60 Vbeta primers together with 13 Jbeta primers. Libraries were prepared by immunoSEQ multiplex PCR; TCRdb keeps only in-frame clonotypes and omits some of them. The data contain 150,000 to 200,000 clones, around 84% of them singletons. For this clone: Its antigen is unknown.

V usage is TRBV5-1 and J usage is TRBJ2-5; possible D gene TRBD1, 6 bases. This receptor was obtained from a man between 35 and 55 years old in good health and CMV-seropositive. The sequenced sample was PBMCs. In DNA, the CDR3 is TGCGCCAGCAGCTTTAGCATCGACAGGGAGACCCAGTACTTC. It yields the protein CASSFSIDRETQYF. Full variable domain (remainder filled in from reference TRBV5-1 and TRBJ2-5): KAGVTQTPRYLIKTRGQQVTLSCSPISGHRSVSWYQQTPGQGLQFLFEYFSETQRNKGNFPGRFSGRQFSNSRSEMNVSTLELGDSALYLCASSFSIDRETQYFGPGTRLLVL.